This entry lists 25 T cell receptor beta chains sequenced from one sample in a study of CD8+CD57+ T cells in acquired aplastic anemia. Investigators profiled TCR beta VDJ and CDR3 from genomic DNA template. Each CDR3 protein is one row after TCRdb ran MiXCR on the reads. Of a few hundred thousand distinct CDR3 sequences detected, roughly 53% appear once; the ten largest clones hold just under 20%. Individuals selected for sequencing had exhibited CD8+CD57+ cell expansion on flow cytometry. The specimen sequenced was sorted CD4+, CD8+, or CD8+CD57+ T cells (not recorded which) from PBMCs. Receptor source: a human donor with aplastic anemia.

In its sample, this clonotype was seen once. Since a much larger clone is just one base distant, this may be a read error. V is TRBV18 and J is TRBJ2-7; 9 bases are shared with TRBD1. Germline CDR1 KGHSH, CDR2 LQKENI. The CDR3 runs to 15 residues. Here the CDR3 reads CASSPTGTGPYERYF. In nucleotides, the CDR3 is TGTGCCAGCTCACCCACCGGGACAGGGCCTTACGAGCGGTACTTC.

The CDR3 DNA reads as TGCGCCAGCAGCCGAGGGGAGGACAGGCCTTACCAGCCCCAGCATTTT. This translates into CASSRGEDRPYQPQHF. The chain is built from TRBV4-1 and TRBJ1-5; 7 positions match TRBD1. J gave up 7 bases and V 4 bases, and 13 bases lay outside the gene matches. Germline V lookup: CDR1 MGHRA, CDR2 YSYEKL. This CDR3 is built from 16 residues.

The chain recombines TRBV7-9 with TRBJ2-5; D is unclear. This CDR3 is built from 11 residues. The germline V gene has CDR1 SEHNR and CDR2 FQNEAQ (reference sequence). With 6 bases removed from V and 2 bases from J, the gap between germline ends came to 4 bases. The CDR3: CASRSQETQYF. DNA for the CDR3: TGTGCCAGCAGATCACAAGAGACCCAGTACTTC. The variable domain in full, with the rest retrieved from reference TRBV7-9 and TRBJ2-5, is DTGVSQNPRHKITKRGQNVTFRCDPISEHNRLYWYRQTLGQGPEFLTYFQNEAQLEKSRLLSDRFSAERPKGSFSTLEIQRTEQGDSAMYLCASRSQETQYFGPGTRLLVL.

In the case of this clonotype: A clone one base away is much larger, so this may be a read error. The gene calls are TRBV7-9 and TRBJ2-2; D possibly matches TRBD1 or TRBD2 (5 bases each). Trimming cost V 4 bases and J 2 bases, with 14 bases left between them. The CDR3 sequence is 16 residues long. The germline CDR1 and CDR2 sequences are SEHNR and FQNEAQ (reference sequence). This chain's CDR3 is CASSSRGHRNTGELFF. CDR3 DNA sequence: TGTGCCAGCAGCTCCCGGGGCCATCGTAACACCGGGGAGCTGTTTTTT.

This clonotype has a handful of counts. This chain uses TRBV12-5 with TRBJ2-7; 10 bases line up with TRBD1. V lost 3 bases to trimming and J lost 4 bases; unmatched junction nucleotides: 3. This CDR3 has 14 amino acids. Germline V gene lookup returns CDR1 LGHNT and CDR2 FRNRAP. The CDR3 here is CASGLGTGAYEQYF. CDR3 in DNA: TGTGCTAGTGGTTTAGGGACAGGGGCTTACGAGCAGTACTTC. The full variable domain, rest sourced from reference TRBV12-5 and TRBJ2-7, is DARVTQTPRHKVTEMGQEVTMRCQPILGHNTVFWYRQTMMQGLELLAYFRNRAPLDDSGMPKDRFSAEMPDATLATLKIQPSEPRDSAVYFCASGLGTGAYEQYFGPGTRLTVT.

The table lists this clonotype with a count of one. A much larger clone lies a single base off, so this may be a read error. This chain uses TRBV11-3 with TRBJ2-7; 7 bases map to TRBD2. From germline, CDR1 is SGHNT and CDR2 YENEEA. CDR3 length: 13 residues. The CDR3 DNA is TGTACCAGCAGCTTAGACACGCGGGGGGAGCAGTACTTC. Translated, it gives CTSSLDTRGEQYF.

The V gene is TRBV7-3, the J gene TRBJ2-2, with 9 bases matching TRBD1. V trimming: 4 bases; J trimming: 4 bases; junction bases outside the gene matches: 7. Looked up from germline, CDR1 is SGHTA and CDR2 is FQGTGA. The CDR3 covers 16 residues. CDR3 sequence: CASSSPGQGRTGELFF. The DNA for the CDR3 is TGTGCCAGCAGCTCCCCGGGACAGGGTCGCACCGGGGAGCTGTTTTTT.

On this clonotype itself: This may stem from a read error, because a much larger clone lies one nucleotide away. The rearrangement links TRBV6-1 to TRBJ2-7; 7 nucleotides agree with TRBD2. Germline CDR1 and CDR2: MNHNS and SASEGT. This CDR3 contains 14 residues. With V trimmed by 7 bases and J by 9 bases, 15 bases remained unmatched. The CDR3 loop reads CASISTAEGRVQYF. CDR3 bases: TGTGCCAGCATCTCGACAGCCGAGGGGAGGGTGCAGTACTTC.

The DNA of the CDR3 is TGTGCCAGCAGGCTTCACGGGAGAACCTACAATGAGCAGTTCTTC. It specifies CASRLHGRTYNEQFF. The genes are TRBV4-2 and TRBJ2-1; D possibly corresponds to TRBD2 (6 bases). Germline CDR1 and CDR2: LGHNA and YNFKEQ. CDR3 size: 15 residues. V lost 6 bases, J lost 2 bases, and 14 bases lay in between.

This clonotype was seen ten or more times. V usage is TRBV9 and J usage is TRBJ1-6; tentative D call: TRBD1 (5 bases). The germline CDR1 and CDR2 sequences are SGDLS and YYNGEE. This CDR3 comprises 13 residues. Trimming stripped 0 bases from V and 11 bases from J, with 9 bases between. CDR3 loop: CASSVAAGPPLHF. The CDR3 nucleotides are TGTGCCAGCAGCGTAGCTGCGGGGCCACCCCTCCACTTT.

At least ten counts were recorded for this clonotype. The rearrangement uses TRBV5-4 and TRBJ1-5; D is unresolved. The V end lost 0 bases, the J end lost 6 bases, and 4 bases lay between the germline ends. The germline V gene has CDR1 SGHNT and CDR2 YYREEE (reference sequence). The CDR3 sequence is 12 residues long. CDR3 coding DNA: TGTGCCAGCAGCTTGGAGGGTCAGCCCCAGCATTTT. It yields the protein CASSLEGQPQHF. Combining the CDR3 with reference TRBV5-4 and TRBJ1-5 gives the whole variable domain ETGVTQSPTHLIKTRGQQVTLRCSSQSGHNTVSWYQQALGQGPQFIFQYYREEENGRGNFPPRFSGLQFPNYSSELNVNALELDDSALYLCASSLEGQPQHFGDGTRLSIL.

V and J are TRBV12-3 or TRBV12-4 and TRBJ1-5; the D is unclear. This CDR3 has 13 amino acids. Between the trimmed V and J ends, which lost 6 bases and 0 bases, there was a span of 6 bases. The CDR3 sequence: CASSRYSNQPQHF. The CDR3 region has the DNA TGTGCCAGCAGCAGATATAGCAATCAGCCCCAGCATTTT.

There are many counts of this clonotype. This sequence joins TRBV6-1 and TRBJ2-1; 9 nucleotides line up with TRBD1. Losses at the gene ends were 6 bases for V and 9 bases for J; bases not matched to a gene: 9. The CDR3 has 14 amino acids. Germline CDR1 is MNHNS and CDR2 is SASEGT. The CDR3 here is CASRPGTGFGEQFF. CDR3 in DNA: TGTGCCAGCAGACCCGGGACAGGGTTCGGTGAGCAGTTCTTC.

This chain uses TRBV4-3 with TRBJ1-2; D might be TRBD1 (5 bases). The CDR3 totals 15 residues. Germline CDR1 is LGHNA and CDR2 is YSLEER. With 0 bases removed from V and 8 bases from J, the gap between germline ends came to 16 bases. Here the CDR3 reads CASSQEYQGLNGYTF. CDR3 nucleotides: TGCGCCAGCAGCCAAGAGTATCAGGGTCTGAACGGCTACACCTTC.

The chain links TRBV6-1 to TRBJ1-4, with a weak D call TRBD1 (6 bases). Looked up from germline, CDR1 is MNHNS and CDR2 is SASEGT. CDR3 length equals 15 residues. Trimming stripped 3 bases from V and 4 bases from J, with 12 bases between. The CDR3 region is CASSDRGTINEKLFF. In nucleotides, the CDR3 is TGTGCCAGCAGTGACAGGGGAACCATTAATGAAAAACTGTTTTTT.

The chain is built from TRBV6-2 or TRBV6-3 and TRBJ1-5, with D tentatively TRBD1 (6 bases). Per the germline V gene, CDR1 is MNHEY and CDR2 is SVGEGT. V lost 7 bases and J 1 base, leaving 14 bases between the germline ends. CDR3 length equals 15 residues. Here the CDR3 reads CASMGGLTSNQPQHF. CDR3 DNA: TGTGCCAGCATGGGGGGCCTTACCAGCAATCAGCCCCAGCATTTT.

This clonotype has just a few counts. This chain connects TRBV20-1 to TRBJ2-5; possible D gene TRBD1, 5 bases. This CDR3 region has 11 residues. The germline V and J ends were trimmed by 6 bases and 5 bases, with 10 bases remaining between them. Germline V lookup: CDR1 DFQATT, CDR2 SNEGSKA (reference sequence). This chain's CDR3 is CSAAKGETQYF. The CDR3 DNA reads TGCAGTGCGGCTAAGGGGGAGACCCAGTACTTC.

This clonotype was detected ten times or more. The chain employs TRBV2 and TRBJ1-2, with a possible D match to TRBD1 (5 bases). This CDR3 region has 13 residues. Germline values: CDR1 SNHLY, CDR2 FYNNEI. V was pared by 5 bases and J by 3 bases, with 10 bases between. The CDR3 DNA reads as TGTGCCAGCAGTTGGGAACAGGACTATGGCTACACCTTC. Protein: CASSWEQDYGYTF.

J is TRBJ2-1 and V is TRBV9; 12 nucleotides match TRBD1. Per germline, CDR1 SGDLS and CDR2 YYNGEE. This CDR3 spans 15 amino acids. V lost 3 bases and J lost 10; bases outside the gene matches: 8. The CDR3 protein is CASSEGDRGPYEQFF. CDR3 sequence (DNA): TGTGCCAGCAGCGAAGGGGACAGGGGGCCCTACGAGCAGTTCTTC.

The rearrangement uses TRBV10-3 and TRBJ2-3; D not resolved. Germline-derived CDR1 and CDR2 are ENHRY and SYGVKD. Trimming shortened V by 11 bases and J by 3 bases, and 9 bases separated the two germline ends. The CDR3 has 11 residues. Here the CDR3 reads CAVRATDTQYF. CDR3 DNA: TGTGCCGTGCGAGCGACAGATACGCAGTATTTT.

This clonotype was recorded at least ten times. The J gene is TRBJ2-3, the V gene TRBV5-4; 8 positions agree with TRBD1. CDR1 and CDR2 from the germline V gene are SGHNT and YYREEE (reference sequence). This CDR3 comprises 17 residues. J was trimmed by 0 bases and V by 3 bases; bases with no gene match: 9. The CDR3, as DNA: TGTGCCAGCAGCTCCGGGACAGGTCCTACTAGCACAGATACGCAGTATTTT. As protein: CASSSGTGPTSTDTQYF.

Ten or more counts support this clonotype. The chain recombines TRBV9 with TRBJ2-2; D remains ambiguous. Germline V gives CDR1 SGDLS, CDR2 YYNGEE. This CDR3 region has 12 residues. Trimming shortened V by 3 bases and J by 5 bases, and 5 bases separated the two germline ends. The CDR3 sequence is CASSGVTGELFF. CDR3 DNA sequence: TGTGCCAGCAGCGGTGTGACCGGGGAGCTGTTTTTT.

This clonotype was recorded many times. V and J are TRBV6-4 and TRBJ2-7, with TRBD1 matching over 9 bases. The CDR3 spans 17 residues. Germline lookup yields CDR1 MRHNA and CDR2 SNTAGT. With V trimmed by 2 bases and J by 3 bases, 11 bases remained unmatched. CDR3 region: CASSDGIPGTGFYEQYF. The DNA for the CDR3 is TGTGCCAGCAGTGACGGAATCCCCGGGACAGGGTTCTACGAGCAGTACTTC.

The chain couples TRBV25-1 to TRBJ1-3, with D hard to call. Trimming took 10 bases from V and 10 from J, leaving 17 bases between them. The CDR3 extends over 12 amino acids. Looked up from germline, CDR1 is MGHDK and CDR2 is SYGVNS. The CDR3 DNA sequence: TGTGCCACCAAGAGGGAGGCCGGAACCATATATTTT. This translates into CATKREAGTIYF.

The chain carries TRBV19 and TRBJ2-7, with D tentatively TRBD1 (6 bases). CDR1 LNHDA and CDR2 SQIVND come from the germline V gene (reference sequence). The ends were cut back, 3 bases at V and 3 bases at J, with 15 bases in the middle. This CDR3 comprises 15 residues. DNA of the CDR3: TGTGCCAGTAGTATTGCGCAGGGGCCAATCTACGAGCAGTACTTC. Amino acid sequence: CASSIAQGPIYEQYF.